This record covers a single T cell receptor (beta chain). Its antigen remains unknown. The data derive from a study of cytomegalovirus exposure and HLA in healthy donors. Amplification used 60 Vbeta primers and 13 Jbeta primers. TCRdb keeps only in-frame clones here, not all; method: immunoSEQ multiplex PCR. This repertoire includes around 40,000 clones. Study-level points and caveats: Association of fewer than 20,000 TCR beta sequences with HLA alleles was found at 0.05 false discovery rate in a later analysis.

The CDR3 covers 15 residues. Germline V gives CDR1 SGHTA, CDR2 FQGNSA. V dropped 6 bases and J dropped 2 bases, with 14 bases sitting between them. The rearrangement links TRBV7-2 to TRBJ2-1, with D possibly being TRBD1 (6 bases). The sequenced sample consisted of PBMCs. This clonotype originated in a man aged 35 to 55 in good health and CMV-seropositive. DNA for the CDR3: TGTGCCAGCAGGCCCGGACAGCAACCCTACAATGAGCAGTTCTTC. Amino acids: CASRPGQQPYNEQFF.